This TCR beta chain was sequenced for a study of T cell changes during pregnancy in multiple sclerosis. Produced via immunoSEQ multiplex PCR; TCRdb's table is partial and in-frame only. Here the sample spans approximately 31,000 clones, 93% being singletons. V was pared by 2 bases and J by 3 bases, with 11 bases between. The CDR3 extends over 14 amino acids. Per germline, CDR1 SGHRS and CDR2 YFSETQ. The TCR originated in a female donor with multiple sclerosis, enrolled in a pregnancy study. The material sequenced was CD4+ T cells from peripheral blood mononuclear cells, taken in the second trimester of pregnancy. The chain has TRBV5-1 and TRBJ2-5; D might be TRBD2 (6 bases). CDR3 protein: CASSFTPGEETQYF. The CDR3 DNA follows: TGCGCCAGCAGCTTTACCCCGGGAGAAGAGACCCAGTACTTC. Variable domain in full (rest from reference TRBV5-1 and TRBJ2-5): KAGVTQTPRYLIKTRGQQVTLSCSPISGHRSVSWYQQTPGQGLQFLFEYFSETQRNKGNFPGRFSGRQFSNSRSEMNVSTLELGDSALYLCASSFTPGEETQYFGPGTRLLVL.